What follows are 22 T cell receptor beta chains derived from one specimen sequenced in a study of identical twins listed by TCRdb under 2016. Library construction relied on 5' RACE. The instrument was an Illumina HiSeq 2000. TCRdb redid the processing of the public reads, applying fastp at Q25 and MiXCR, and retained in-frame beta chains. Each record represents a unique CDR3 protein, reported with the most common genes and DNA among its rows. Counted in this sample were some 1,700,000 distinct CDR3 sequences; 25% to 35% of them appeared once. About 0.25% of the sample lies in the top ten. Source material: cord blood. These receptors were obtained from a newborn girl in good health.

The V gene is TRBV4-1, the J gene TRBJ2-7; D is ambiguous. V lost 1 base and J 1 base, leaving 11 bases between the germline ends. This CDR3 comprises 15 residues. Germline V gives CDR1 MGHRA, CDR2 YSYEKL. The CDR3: CASSQGHDQSYEQYF. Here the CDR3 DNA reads TGCGCCAGCAGCCAAGGCCATGATCAATCCTACGAGCAGTACTTC.

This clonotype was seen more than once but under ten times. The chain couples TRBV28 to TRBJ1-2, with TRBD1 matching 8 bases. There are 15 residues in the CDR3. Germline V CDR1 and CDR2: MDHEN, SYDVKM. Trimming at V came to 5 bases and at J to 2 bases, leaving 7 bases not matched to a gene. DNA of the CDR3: TGTGCCAGCAGTGGCTCAGGGGGCCAAAACTATGGCTACACCTTC. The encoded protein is CASSGSGGQNYGYTF.

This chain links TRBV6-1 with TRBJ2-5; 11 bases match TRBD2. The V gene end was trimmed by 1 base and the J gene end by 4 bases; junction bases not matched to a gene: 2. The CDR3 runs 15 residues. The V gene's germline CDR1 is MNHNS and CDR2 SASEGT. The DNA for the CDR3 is TGTGCCAGCAGTGAAGATAGCGGGAGGGGAGAGACCCAGTACTTC. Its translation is CASSEDSGRGETQYF.

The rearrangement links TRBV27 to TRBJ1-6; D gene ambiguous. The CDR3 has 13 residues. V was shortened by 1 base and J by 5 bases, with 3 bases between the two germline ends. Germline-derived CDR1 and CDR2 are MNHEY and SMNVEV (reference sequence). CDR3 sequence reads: CASSLWDNSPLHF. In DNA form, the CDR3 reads TGTGCCAGCAGTTTATGGGATAATTCACCCCTCCACTTT.

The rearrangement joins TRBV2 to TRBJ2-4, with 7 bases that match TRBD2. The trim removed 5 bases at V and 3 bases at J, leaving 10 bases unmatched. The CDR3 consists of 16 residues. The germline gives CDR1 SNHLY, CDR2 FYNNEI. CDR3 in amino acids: CASSPGGSLGKNIQYF. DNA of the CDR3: TGTGCCAGCAGTCCCGGGGGGTCCCTAGGCAAAAACATTCAGTACTTC.

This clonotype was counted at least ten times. The CDR3 loop reads CASSRRLAEYYEQYF. CDR3 DNA sequence: TGTGCCAGCAGTCGGAGACTAGCGGAATACTACGAGCAGTACTTC. The chain joins TRBV27 to TRBJ2-7; 9 nucleotides match TRBD2. The CDR3 consists of 15 residues. Trimming at V came to 5 bases and at J to 3 bases, leaving 8 bases not matched to a gene. The germline gives CDR1 MNHEY, CDR2 SMNVEV (reference sequence).

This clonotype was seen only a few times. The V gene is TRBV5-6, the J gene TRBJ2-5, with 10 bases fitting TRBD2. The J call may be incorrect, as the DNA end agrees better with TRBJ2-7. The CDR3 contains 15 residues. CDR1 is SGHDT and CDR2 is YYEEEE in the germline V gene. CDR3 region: CASSHTSGKRYEQYF. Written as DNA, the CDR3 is TGTGCCAGCAGCCATACTAGCGGGAAAAGGTACGAGCAGTACTTC.

The CDR3 DNA is TGTGCCAGCGGGTGGGGTAGCACTGAAGCTTTCTTT. It yields the protein CASGWGSTEAFF. The chain links TRBV4-2 to TRBJ1-1, with unresolved D. V shed 8 bases and J shed 4 bases, with 11 bases lying between them. The CDR3 contains 12 residues. Germline CDR1 and CDR2: LGHNA and YNFKEQ.

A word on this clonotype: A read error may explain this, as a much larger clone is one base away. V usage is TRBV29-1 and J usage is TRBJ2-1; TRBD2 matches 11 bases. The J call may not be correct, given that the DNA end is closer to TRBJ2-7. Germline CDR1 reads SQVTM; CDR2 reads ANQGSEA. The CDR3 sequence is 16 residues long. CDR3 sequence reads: CSVASSSGRIDNEQYF. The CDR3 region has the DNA TGCAGCGTTGCCTCTTCTAGCGGGAGGATCGACAATGAGCAGTACTTC.

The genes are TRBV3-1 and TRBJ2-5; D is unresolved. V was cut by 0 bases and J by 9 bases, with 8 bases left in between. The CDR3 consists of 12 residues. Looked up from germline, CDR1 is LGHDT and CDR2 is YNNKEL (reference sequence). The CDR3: CASSQDRKAQYF. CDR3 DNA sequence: TGTGCCAGCAGCCAAGATAGGAAGGCCCAGTACTTC.

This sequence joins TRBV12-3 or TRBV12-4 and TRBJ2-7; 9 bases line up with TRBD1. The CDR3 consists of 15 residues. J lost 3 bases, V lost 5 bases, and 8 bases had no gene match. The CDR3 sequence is CASSGTGTGCYEQYF. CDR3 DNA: TGTGCCAGCAGTGGAACCGGGACAGGGTGCTACGAGCAGTACTTC.

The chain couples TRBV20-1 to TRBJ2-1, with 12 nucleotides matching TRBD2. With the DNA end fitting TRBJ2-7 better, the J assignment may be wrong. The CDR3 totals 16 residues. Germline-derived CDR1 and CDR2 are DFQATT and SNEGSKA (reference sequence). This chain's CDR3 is CSAGRTSGTSYNEQYF. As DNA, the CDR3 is TGCAGTGCTGGAAGGACTAGCGGGACCTCCTACAATGAGCAGTACTTC.

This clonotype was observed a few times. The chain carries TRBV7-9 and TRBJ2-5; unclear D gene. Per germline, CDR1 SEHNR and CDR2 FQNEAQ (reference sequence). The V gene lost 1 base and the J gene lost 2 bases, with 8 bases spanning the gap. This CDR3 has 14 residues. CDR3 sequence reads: CASSLVFSQETQYF. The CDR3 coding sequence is TGTGCCAGCAGCTTAGTGTTCTCGCAAGAGACCCAGTACTTC.

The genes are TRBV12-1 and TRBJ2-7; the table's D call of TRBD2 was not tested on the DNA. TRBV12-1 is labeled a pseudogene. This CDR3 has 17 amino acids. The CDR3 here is CASSFVPSPDIFCEQYF. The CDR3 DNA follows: TGTGCCAGCAGCTTTGTCCCCTCCCCCGACATTTTCTGCGAGCAGTACTTC.

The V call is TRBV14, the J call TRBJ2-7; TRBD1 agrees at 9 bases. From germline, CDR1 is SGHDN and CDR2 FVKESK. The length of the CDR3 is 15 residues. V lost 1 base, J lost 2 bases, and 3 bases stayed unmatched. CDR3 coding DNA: TGTGCCAGCAGCCAAGCAGACAGGGGGGCCTACGAGCAGTACTTC. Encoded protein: CASSQADRGAYEQYF.

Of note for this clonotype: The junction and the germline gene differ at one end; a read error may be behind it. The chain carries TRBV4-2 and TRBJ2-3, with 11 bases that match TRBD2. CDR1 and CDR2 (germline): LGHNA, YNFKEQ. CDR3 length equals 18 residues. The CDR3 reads CASNQALRLAGSTDTQYF. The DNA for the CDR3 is TGTGCCAGCAACCAAGCCCTTCGACTAGCGGGAAGCACAGATACGCAGTATTTT.

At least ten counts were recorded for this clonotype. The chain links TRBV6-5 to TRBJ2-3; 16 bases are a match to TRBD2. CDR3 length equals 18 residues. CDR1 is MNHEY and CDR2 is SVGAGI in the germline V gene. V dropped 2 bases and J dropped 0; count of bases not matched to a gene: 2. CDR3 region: CASSYGGLAGGSTDTQYF. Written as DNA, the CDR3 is TGTGCCAGCAGTTACGGGGGACTAGCGGGAGGGAGCACAGATACGCAGTATTTT.

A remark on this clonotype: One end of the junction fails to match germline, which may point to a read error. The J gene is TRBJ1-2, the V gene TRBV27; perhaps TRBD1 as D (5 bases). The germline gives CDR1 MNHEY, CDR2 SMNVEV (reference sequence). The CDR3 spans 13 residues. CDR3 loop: CANSRDRNYGYTF. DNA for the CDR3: TGTGCCAACAGTAGGGACCGAAACTATGGCTACACCTTC.

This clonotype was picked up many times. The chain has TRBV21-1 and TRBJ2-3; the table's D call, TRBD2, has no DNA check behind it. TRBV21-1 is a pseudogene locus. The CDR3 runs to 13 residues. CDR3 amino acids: CASKGTSTDTQYF. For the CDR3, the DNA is TGTGCCAGCAAGGGCACTAGCACAGATACGCAGTATTTT.

The CDR3 bases are TGTGCCAGCACCGTTCCCTTCGGACAGGGGGGGGACTATGGCTACACCTTC. It yields the protein CASTVPFGQGGDYGYTF. The genes are TRBV2 and TRBJ1-2, with 10 bases identical to TRBD1. This CDR3 spans 17 amino acids. Unmatched junction bases numbered 14, after V lost 7 bases and J lost 3 bases. Germline V gene sequence: CDR1 SNHLY, CDR2 FYNNEI.

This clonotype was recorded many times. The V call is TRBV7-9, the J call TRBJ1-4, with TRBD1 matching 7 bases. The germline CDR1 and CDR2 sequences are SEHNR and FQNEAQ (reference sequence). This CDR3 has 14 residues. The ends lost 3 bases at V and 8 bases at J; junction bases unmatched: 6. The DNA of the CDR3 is TGTGCCAGCAGCTTCGACAGGGTAGGGGAAAAACTGTTTTTT. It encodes CASSFDRVGEKLFF.

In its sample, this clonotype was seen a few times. The CDR3 DNA reads TGCAGTGCTAGTTTTAGCGGGAGTGGTGGCACAGATACGCAGTATTTT. It translates to CSASFSGSGGTDTQYF. The chain combines TRBV20-1 with TRBJ2-3, with 9 bases matching TRBD2. CDR1 is DFQATT and CDR2 is SNEGSKA in the germline V gene (reference sequence). This CDR3 spans 16 amino acids. Trimming took 3 bases from V and 1 from J; bases not matched to a gene: 8.